This T cell receptor beta chain comes out of a study of regulatory T cells in long-lasting Graves disease. Background on the study: By definition, persistent Graves' disease involved antithyroid drugs for over 5 years alongside positive TSH receptor antibodies.

This clonotype was seen a handful of times. Its antigen remains unknown. The time point is: persistent/refractory GD, antithyroid drugs over 5 years with positive TRAb. PBMCs were the source of the RNA used for TCR sequencing. Roughly 10 milliliters of peripheral blood went into EDTA tubes. Libraries of TCR beta came from iRepertoire HTBI primers plus Arm-PCR of CDR3 regions. TCRdb fed the multiplex PCR reads into MiXCR, producing one record per CDR3 protein. Of some 470,000 distinct CDR3 sequences listed, around a fifth are singletons. Regarding the study as a whole: It was possible that the small sample size reduced accuracy. Preferential use of TRBV28, TRBJ1-2 and TRBJ2-5 was seen in persistent disease.

The CDR3 is 14 amino acids. V lost 1 base to trimming and J lost 6 bases; unmatched junction nucleotides: 8. Germline assignment: CDR1 SQVTM and CDR2 ANQGSEA. The sequence was obtained from a female donor with Graves disease. The input for sequencing was peripheral blood mononuclear cells (PBMCs), taken when the disease was refractory, from a patient treated with antithyroid drugs. The rearrangement joins TRBV29-1 to TRBJ2-7; 8 bases line up with TRBD2. The CDR3 loop is CSVEGVFGGGEQYF. CDR3 DNA: TGCAGCGTTGAAGGTGTGTTCGGGGGGGGCGAGCAGTACTTC.